The present T cell receptor beta chain was sequenced within a study of metastatic and nonmetastatic thyroid tumors. This clone was detected ten times or more. Antigen specificity is unknown. Whole-study results and caveats: It was reported that TCR beta diversity was significantly higher in malignant thyroid tumors than benign nodules, in blood and tumor.

Under the authors' procedure: Clinicopathological groups supplied CDR3 differences that were used to build a distant-metastasis classifier for papillary thyroid cancer. Using MiXCR, TCRdb re-called clones from the PCR reads. The V and J calls and clone size are TCRdb's, not the authors'. The table records about 24,000 clones, 20% to 25% of them present only once. The CDR3 length is 14 residues. The ends were cut back, 3 bases at V and 4 bases at J, with 13 bases in the middle. Germline V CDR1 and CDR2: LNHDA, SQIVND (reference sequence). Ahead of thyroid surgery, no patient had received treatment of any kind.

V gene TRBV19 combines with J gene TRBJ2-7; D is perhaps TRBD1 (6 bases). The source is a male donor with papillary thyroid cancer or a benign thyroid nodule (not recorded which). Some clones in this sample may be carry-over from other donors' samples. Sequencing was carried out using blood. The CDR3 loop is CASSIGGGVYEQYF. The CDR3, as DNA: TGTGCCAGTAGTATTGGGGGCGGAGTGTACGAGCAGTACTTC.